One T cell receptor beta chain is described in this entry. Its antigen remains unidentified. The sample comes from a study of cytomegalovirus exposure and HLA in healthy donors. Notes on the study in general: As immune exposure information, only CMV serostatus was available. The authors listed approximately 150 TCR beta chains as cytomegalovirus-associated. Later analysis identified a missense DCLRE1C variant that was linked to TCR beta V- and J-gene trimming. Some V segments (TRBV6-2 and TRBV6-3 among them) were excluded as indistinguishable.

Use of 60 Vbeta and 13 Jbeta primers characterized the PCR. TCRdb's copy holds only in-frame clones and misses some; the assay was immunoSEQ multiplex PCR. The sample includes tens of thousands of clones, 77% of them seen just once. Germline loops: CDR1 MNHEY, CDR2 SMNVEV (reference sequence). Germline trimming cut 1 base from V and 7 bases from J; bases unmatched to any gene: 9. This CDR3 has 16 residues. The receptor comes from a man aged 30 to 45 in good health and CMV-seronegative. This chain uses TRBV27 with TRBJ2-1; TRBD1 agrees at 8 bases. Specimen: PBMCs. The CDR3 loop is CASSLYPQGASNEQFF. The CDR3 DNA is TGTGCCAGCAGTTTATACCCGCAGGGGGCATCAAATGAGCAGTTCTTC.